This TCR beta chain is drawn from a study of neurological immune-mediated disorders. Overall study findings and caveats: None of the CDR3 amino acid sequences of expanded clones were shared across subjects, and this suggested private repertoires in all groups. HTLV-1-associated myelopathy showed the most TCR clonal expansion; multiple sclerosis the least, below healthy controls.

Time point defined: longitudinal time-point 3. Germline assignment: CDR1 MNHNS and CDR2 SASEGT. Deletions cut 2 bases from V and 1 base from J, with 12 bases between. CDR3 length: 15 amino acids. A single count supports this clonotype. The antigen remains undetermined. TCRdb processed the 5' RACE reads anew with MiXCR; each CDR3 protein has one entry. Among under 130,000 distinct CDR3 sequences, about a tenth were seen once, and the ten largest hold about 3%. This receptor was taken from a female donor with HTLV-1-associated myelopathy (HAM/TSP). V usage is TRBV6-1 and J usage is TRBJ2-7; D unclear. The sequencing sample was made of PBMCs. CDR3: CASSEHLLGSYEQYF. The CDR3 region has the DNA TGTGCCAGCAGTGAACATTTATTAGGGTCCTACGAGCAGTACTTC.